What follows describes a single TCR beta chain. Its antigen remains unidentified. This sample was taken from a study of blood T cells in healthy people across ages. The second PCR ran roughly 7 to 12 cycles with a sample-barcoded 5' primer and J-beta primers. TCRdb fed the 5' RACE reads into MiXCR, producing one record per CDR3 protein. The sample includes 1.5 million or so distinct CDR3 sequences, 42% seen only once; the top ten take around 8%. Isolating PBMCs gave at least 6 million of these cells per sample. The CDR3 covers 16 residues. Germline loops: CDR1 MNHEY, CDR2 SVGAGI. V trimming: 2 bases; J trimming: 0 bases; junction bases outside the gene matches: 7. Points from the study as a whole: Higher diversity, along with more naive CD4+ cells, distinguished long-lived donors from aged donors.

The material sequenced was blood. The clonotype was recovered from a woman between 18 and 29 years old in good health. J is TRBJ2-7 and V is TRBV6-5, with 7 bases lining up with TRBD1. In nucleotides, the CDR3 is TGTGCCAGCAGTTACGCCTTCAGGACAGGCTCCTACGAGCAGTACTTC. This codes for CASSYAFRTGSYEQYF.